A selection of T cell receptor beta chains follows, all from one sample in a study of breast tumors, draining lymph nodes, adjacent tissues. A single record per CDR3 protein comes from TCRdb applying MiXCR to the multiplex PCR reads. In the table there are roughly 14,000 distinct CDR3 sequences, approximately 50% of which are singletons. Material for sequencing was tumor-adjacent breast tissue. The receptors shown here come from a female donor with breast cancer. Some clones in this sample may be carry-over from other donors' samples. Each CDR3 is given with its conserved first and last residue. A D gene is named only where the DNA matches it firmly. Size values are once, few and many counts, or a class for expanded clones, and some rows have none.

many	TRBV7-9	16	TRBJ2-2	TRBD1	CASSSSSTGITGELFF	TGTGCCAGCAGCTCTAGTTCGACAGGGATCACCGGGGAGCTGTTTTTT
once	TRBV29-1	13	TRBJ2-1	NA	CSTTVRGTNEQFF	TGCAGCACTACAGTGCGGGGTACGAATGAGCAGTTCTTC
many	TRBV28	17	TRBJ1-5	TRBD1	CASSSYLQGISNQPQHF	TGTGCCAGCAGTTCATATCTACAGGGGATTAGCAATCAGCCCCAGCATTTT
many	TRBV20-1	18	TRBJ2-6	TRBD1	CSATGGRQGSSGANVLTF	TGCAGTGCTACCGGTGGAAGACAGGGATCCTCTGGGGCCAACGTCCTGACTTTC
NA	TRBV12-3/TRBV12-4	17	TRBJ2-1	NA	CASSPGVGERITNEQFF	TGTGCCAGCAGTCCGGGGGTGGGGGAGAGGATAACGAATGAGCAGTTCTTC
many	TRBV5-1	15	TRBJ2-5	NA	CASSQIRAEVETQYF	TGCGCCAGCAGCCAAATCCGGGCAGAGGTAGAGACCCAGTACTTC
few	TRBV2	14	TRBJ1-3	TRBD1	CASSWDSSGNTIYF	TGTGCCAGCAGTTGGGACAGCTCTGGAAACACCATATATTTT
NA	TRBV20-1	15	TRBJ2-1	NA	CSARDTGSSYNEQFF	TGCAGTGCTAGAGATACCGGGAGCTCCTACAATGAGCAGTTCTTC
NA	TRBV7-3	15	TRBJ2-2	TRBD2	CASSSGLGDTGELFF	TGTGCCAGCAGCTCGGGACTAGGGGACACCGGGGAGCTGTTTTTT
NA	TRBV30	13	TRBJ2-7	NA	CAWSVGHPYEQYF	TGTGCCTGGAGTGTAGGCCACCCCTACGAGCAGTACTTC
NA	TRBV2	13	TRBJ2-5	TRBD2	CASSWTSGETQYF	TGTGCCAGCAGTTGGACTAGCGGGGAGACCCAGTACTTC
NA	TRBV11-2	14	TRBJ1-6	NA	CASSLSQPNSPLHF	TGTGCCAGCAGCTTAAGTCAGCCCAATTCACCCCTCCACTTT
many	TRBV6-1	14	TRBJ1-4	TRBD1	CASRTGGSGEKLFF	TGTGCCAGCAGGACAGGGGGTTCGGGGGAAAAACTGTTTTTT
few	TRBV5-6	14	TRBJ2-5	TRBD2	CASSFLAAQGTQYF	TGTGCCAGCAGCTTCCTAGCGGCGCAAGGGACCCAGTACTTC
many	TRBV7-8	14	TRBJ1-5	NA	CASSLSRGNQPQHF	TGTGCCAGCAGCTTATCTAGGGGCAATCAGCCCCAGCATTTT
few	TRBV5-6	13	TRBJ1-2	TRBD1	CASIAGTGSGNTF	TGTGCCAGCATCGCCGGGACAGGGTCTGGAAACACCTTC
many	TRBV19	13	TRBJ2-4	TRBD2	CASSASGKNIQYF	TGTGCCAGTAGCGCTAGCGGGAAAAACATTCAGTACTTC
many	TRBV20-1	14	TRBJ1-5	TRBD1	CSAQLTGGNQPQHF	TGCAGTGCTCAGTTGACAGGGGGCAATCAGCCCCAGCATTTT
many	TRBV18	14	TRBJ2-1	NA	CASSPIDSYNEQFF	TGTGCCAGCTCACCGATAGATTCCTACAATGAGCAGTTCTTC
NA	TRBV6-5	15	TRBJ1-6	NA	CASRGRGSYNSPLHF	TGTGCCAGCAGAGGGAGGGGCTCCTATAATTCACCCCTCCACTTT
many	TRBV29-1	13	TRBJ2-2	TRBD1	CSVETRGTGELFF	TGCAGCGTCGAAACCAGGGGGACCGGGGAGCTGTTTTTT
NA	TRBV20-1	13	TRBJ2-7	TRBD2	CSVSAGGRYAQYF	TGCAGTGTTTCAGCGGGGGGCCGTTACGCGCAGTACTTC
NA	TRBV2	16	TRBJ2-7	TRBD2	CASSWTSGRLNYEQYF	TGTGCCAGCAGTTGGACTAGCGGGAGGCTCAACTACGAGCAGTACTTC
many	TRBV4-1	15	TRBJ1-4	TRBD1	CASSQLTGANEKLFF	TGCGCCAGCAGCCAATTGACAGGGGCTAATGAAAAACTGTTTTTT
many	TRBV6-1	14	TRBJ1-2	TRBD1	CASSHPGTGDGYTF	TGTGCCAGCAGTCATCCCGGGACAGGGGATGGCTACACCTTC
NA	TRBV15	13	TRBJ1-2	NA	CATSTRANYGYTF	TGTGCCACCAGCACCAGAGCTAACTATGGCTACACCTTC
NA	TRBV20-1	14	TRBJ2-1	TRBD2	CSASPHSGRNEQFF	TGCAGTGCTAGTCCACATAGCGGGAGGAATGAGCAGTTCTTC
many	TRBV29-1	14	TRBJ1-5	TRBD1	CSVGRDSNNQPQHF	TGCAGCGTTGGCCGGGACAGCAACAATCAGCCCCAGCATTTT
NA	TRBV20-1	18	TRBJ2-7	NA	CSARGAEASKGVGYEQYF	TGCAGTGCTAGAGGAGCGGAGGCTAGTAAGGGGGTCGGCTACGAGCAGTACTTC